One sample yielded the 28 T cell receptor beta chains listed below, sequenced in a study of shared clonotypes between healthy human individuals. Repertoires were generated with immunoSEQ multiplex PCR, while TCRdb's copy carries only in-frame clones and drops some. Of approximately 640,000 clones detected, about 90% appear once; the ten largest clones hold about 34%. The sequencing sample was made of memory CD8+ T cells from PBMCs. The subset here: CD45RO+ cells pooled with CCR7-negative TemRA cells. The origin of the receptors is a man younger than 35 in good health. Some clones in this sample may be carry-over from other donors' samples.

A single count supports this clone. The chain is built from TRBV28 and TRBJ2-7, with a weak D call TRBD1 (7 bases). The CDR3 contains 14 residues. Trimming removed 6 bases from V and 2 bases from J, with 14 bases in between. From germline, CDR1 is MDHEN and CDR2 SYDVKM. CDR3 coding DNA: TGTGCCAGCAGATCTGCAGGGGGGCCCTACGAGCAGTACTTC. Translating it yields CASRSAGGPYEQYF.

The J gene is TRBJ2-2, the V gene TRBV27; 7 positions agree with TRBD2. Germline CDR1 reads MNHEY; CDR2 reads SMNVEV (reference sequence). CDR3 length equals 17 residues. Trimming removed 1 base from V and 4 bases from J; junction bases left unmatched: 9. CDR3 nucleotides: TGTGCCAGCAGTTTATTACGCGGGAGAGGTAGCACCGGGGAGCTGTTTTTT. It encodes CASSLLRGRGSTGELFF.

V usage is TRBV4-3 and J usage is TRBJ2-2; no firm D call. The CDR3 totals 14 residues. The V end was cut by 1 base, the J end by 2 bases, with 5 bases between. The germline V gene encodes CDR1 LGHNA and CDR2 YSLEER. CDR3 protein: CASSQGDNTGELFF. The DNA of the CDR3 is TGCGCCAGCAGCCAAGGGGATAACACCGGGGAGCTGTTTTTT.

The chain couples TRBV6-5 to TRBJ2-2, with D perhaps matching TRBD1 (5 bases). The V gene lost 7 bases and the J gene lost 6 bases, with 18 bases spanning the gap. Germline-derived CDR1 and CDR2 are MNHEY and SVGAGI. The CDR3 runs to 15 residues. CDR3 sequence: CASKATAPESGELFF. For the CDR3, the DNA is TGTGCCAGCAAGGCGACAGCCCCCGAATCCGGGGAGCTGTTTTTT.

This chain uses TRBV4-2 with TRBJ2-5, with a possible D match to TRBD2 (6 bases). Germline V lookup: CDR1 LGHNA, CDR2 YNFKEQ. Trimming left V 5 bases short and J 5 bases short, with 15 bases between. This CDR3 has 14 residues. CDR3 nucleotide sequence: TGTGCCAGCAGCGGAAGGAGGGCCTGGGAGACCCAGTACTTC. This gives the protein CASSGRRAWETQYF.

The chain carries TRBV7-6 and TRBJ2-5; D is unclear. CDR3 length equals 13 residues. Per the germline V gene, CDR1 is SGHVS and CDR2 is FNYEAQ. V lost 1 base and J lost 5, with 8 bases in between. CDR3 protein: CASSLEGHETQYF. As DNA, the CDR3 is TGTGCCAGCAGCTTAGAGGGTCACGAGACCCAGTACTTC.

The sample holds one count of this clone. The chain is built from TRBV11-3 and TRBJ2-3; D gene uncertain. The V gene lost 8 bases and the J gene lost 3 bases, with 12 bases spanning the gap. The CDR3 runs to 13 residues. Germline V CDR1 and CDR2: SGHNT, YENEEA. The CDR3 DNA sequence: TGTGCCAGCTCGATGCGTTGGACAGATACGCAGTATTTT. This sequence encodes CASSMRWTDTQYF.

The V gene is TRBV27, the J gene TRBJ2-1; either TRBD1 or TRBD2 may supply D (6 bases each). CDR1 and CDR2 from the germline V gene are MNHEY and SMNVEV (reference sequence). The CDR3 runs to 13 residues. Trimming cost V 5 bases and J 7 bases, with 12 bases left between them. The CDR3 bases are TGTGCCAGCAGTGAAGGGGGGTGGAATGAGCAGTTCTTC. Translating it yields CASSEGGWNEQFF.

The chain is built from TRBV7-3 and TRBJ2-2; 13 positions match TRBD2. Germline V gene data show CDR1 as SGHTA and CDR2 as FQGTGA. The CDR3 extends over 18 amino acids. The junction had 9 bases not matched to a gene; V was cut back by 5 bases and J by 3 bases. The CDR3 DNA follows: TGTGCCAGCAGCGCTAGGCCGGGACTAGCGGGATACACCGGGGAGCTGTTTTTT. Protein product: CASSARPGLAGYTGELFF. The full variable domain, in which reference TRBV7-3 and TRBJ2-2 provide the parts outside the CDR3, is GAGVSQTPSNKVTEKGKYVELRCDPISGHTALYWYRQSLGQGPEFLIYFQGTGAADDSGLPNDRFFAVRPEGSVSTLKIQRTERGDSAVYLCASSARPGLAGYTGELFFGEGSRLTVL.

The gene calls are TRBV28 and TRBJ2-6; D remains ambiguous. V gave up 3 bases and J gave up 0 bases, with 6 bases separating them. This CDR3 has 15 amino acids. CDR1 and CDR2 from the germline V gene are MDHEN and SYDVKM. CDR3 region: CASSFSGSGANVLTF. CDR3 in DNA: TGTGCCAGCAGTTTTTCAGGCTCTGGGGCCAACGTCCTGACTTTC. The entire variable domain, with the rest obtained from reference TRBV28 and TRBJ2-6, is as follows: DVKVTQSSRYLVKRTGEKVFLECVQDMDHENMFWYRQDPGLGLRLIYFSYDVKMKEKGDIPEGYSVSREKKERFSLILESASTNQTSMYLCASSFSGSGANVLTFGAGSRLTVL.

The sample holds one count of this clone. J is TRBJ2-5 and V is TRBV7-8, with D possibly called TRBD1 or TRBD2 (5 bases each). V dropped 5 bases and J dropped 3 bases, with 16 bases sitting between them. Germline CDR1 and CDR2: SGHVS and FQNEAQ. The CDR3 has 15 residues. CDR3 amino acids: CASSVYRDDKETQYF. CDR3 DNA: TGTGCCAGCAGCGTATACCGGGACGACAAAGAGACCCAGTACTTC.

This CDR3 is CASSSRTGRDEKLFF. Written as DNA, the CDR3 is TGTGCCAGCAGTTCTAGGACAGGGCGGGACGAAAAACTGTTTTTT. The rearrangement uses TRBV27 and TRBJ1-4; 8 bases match TRBD1. The germline V gene encodes CDR1 MNHEY and CDR2 SMNVEV (reference sequence). This CDR3 is 15 amino acids long. Germline trimming cut 4 bases from V and 8 bases from J; bases unmatched to any gene: 9. The complete variable domain, with remaining parts taken from reference TRBV27 and TRBJ1-4, reads EAQVTQNPRYLITVTGKKLTVTCSQNMNHEYMSWYRQDPGLGLRQIYYSMNVEVTDKGDVPEGYKVSRKEKRNFPLILESPSPNQTSLYFCASSSRTGRDEKLFFGSGTQLSVL.

The J gene is TRBJ1-2, the V gene TRBV30; D gene uncertain. This CDR3 has 14 residues. With 0 bases removed from V and 8 bases from J, the gap between germline ends came to 16 bases. Germline CDR1 is GTSNPN and CDR2 is SVGIG (reference sequence). The chain's CDR3 is CAWSVLEGLEGYTF. The DNA for the CDR3 is TGTGCCTGGAGTGTACTTGAGGGTTTGGAGGGCTACACCTTC.

The rearrangement joins TRBV27 to TRBJ2-3, with D possibly TRBD2 on 6 matching bases. The germline V and J ends were trimmed by 3 bases and 4 bases, with 20 bases remaining between them. Germline V gene sequence: CDR1 MNHEY, CDR2 SMNVEV (reference sequence). CDR3 length equals 17 residues. The DNA for the CDR3 is TGTGCCAGCAGTTTGAGGAACTTCCGACTAGGACCAGATACGCAGTATTTT. Translation gives CASSLRNFRLGPDTQYF.

The chain's CDR3 is CASSRRSGTEAFF. The CDR3 DNA follows: TGTGCCAGCAGTCGCCGTTCCGGCACTGAAGCTTTCTTT. The genes are TRBV27 and TRBJ1-1; D gene uncertain. This CDR3 comprises 13 residues. Germline V lookup: CDR1 MNHEY, CDR2 SMNVEV (reference sequence). Trimming left V 5 bases short and J 4 bases short, with 11 bases between.

This sequence joins TRBV13 and TRBJ2-1, with 11 bases that match TRBD2. Germline trimming cut 3 bases from V and 8 bases from J; bases unmatched to any gene: 18. Germline CDR1 PRHDT, CDR2 FYEKMQ (reference sequence). This CDR3 has 19 amino acids. The CDR3 DNA reads TGTGCCAGCAGCTTCTTCTTAAATAGCGGGAGGGCCGGGCGGCATGAGCAGTTCTTC. Its protein is CASSFFLNSGRAGRHEQFF.

V usage is TRBV28 and J usage is TRBJ2-7; TRBD2 matches 7 bases. This CDR3 contains 15 residues. Germline V CDR1 and CDR2: MDHEN, SYDVKM. The junction had 10 bases not matched to a gene; V was cut back by 5 bases and J by 3 bases. The CDR3 DNA sequence: TGTGCCAGCAGTACAAAGCGGGGACCCCGCTACGAGCAGTACTTC. Translation: CASSTKRGPRYEQYF.

CDR3 sequence reads: CASHPGTSGTDFYEQYF. The CDR3 DNA is TGTGCCAGCCACCCCGGGACTAGCGGGACGGATTTCTACGAGCAGTACTTC. The V gene is TRBV27, the J gene TRBJ2-7, with 13 positions matching TRBD2. CDR3 length: 17 residues. Germline loops: CDR1 MNHEY, CDR2 SMNVEV (reference sequence). The trim removed 8 bases at V and 3 bases at J, leaving 13 bases unmatched.

This sequence joins TRBV19 and TRBJ1-1, with 7 bases aligning to TRBD1. The junction had 7 bases not matched to a gene; V was cut back by 6 bases and J by 3 bases. CDR3 length: 14 amino acids. Germline CDR1 reads LNHDA; CDR2 reads SQIVND (reference sequence). Here the CDR3 reads CASREQGRYTEAFF. In DNA form, the CDR3 reads TGTGCCAGTAGAGAACAGGGGCGGTACACTGAAGCTTTCTTT.

This chain uses TRBV4-1 with TRBJ2-1, with 7 bases identical to TRBD2. This CDR3 comprises 18 residues. Germline values: CDR1 MGHRA, CDR2 YSYEKL. Trimming removed 1 base from V and 2 bases from J; junction bases left unmatched: 11. CDR3 in amino acids: CASSQGGVGLGPYNEQFF. The CDR3 bases are TGCGCCAGCAGCCAAGGGGGGGTAGGACTAGGACCCTACAATGAGCAGTTCTTC.

The J gene is TRBJ2-7, the V gene TRBV19; possibly TRBD1 for D (6 bases). V lost 3 bases, J lost 4 bases, and 19 bases lay in between. The CDR3 runs 16 residues. CDR1 is LNHDA, CDR2 SQIVND, per germline (reference sequence). The CDR3 sequence: CASSIGPLSTGYEQYF. In DNA form, the CDR3 reads TGTGCCAGTAGTATTGGCCCCCTGAGTACAGGGTACGAGCAGTACTTC.

This chain links TRBV21-1 with TRBJ1-6; the table's D call, TRBD1, was not checked against the DNA. TRBV21-1 is annotated as a pseudogene. The CDR3 contains 14 residues. CDR3 sequence: CASSSRGVVTPLHF. In DNA form, the CDR3 reads TGTGCCAGCAGCAGTAGGGGTGTGGTGACACCCCTCCACTTT.

This chain links TRBV2 with TRBJ2-7, with D possibly being TRBD2 (6 bases). The CDR3 runs to 15 residues. Trimming stripped 1 base from V and 5 bases from J, with 15 bases between. In germline, CDR1 is SNHLY, CDR2 FYNNEI. The CDR3 sequence is CASSEGSGWNHEQYF. CDR3 bases: TGTGCCAGCAGTGAAGGTAGCGGTTGGAACCACGAGCAGTACTTC.

The gene calls are TRBV5-1 and TRBJ1-1, with a possible D match to TRBD1 (5 bases). Trimming took off 4 bases at V and 1 base at J, with 11 bases between the two ends. The CDR3 sequence is 14 residues long. From germline, CDR1 is SGHRS and CDR2 YFSETQ. CDR3 bases: TGCGCCAGCAGCCCCCGACAGAGGAACACTGAAGCTTTCTTT. Residues: CASSPRQRNTEAFF. Full variable domain (remainder filled in from reference TRBV5-1 and TRBJ1-1): KAGVTQTPRYLIKTRGQQVTLSCSPISGHRSVSWYQQTPGQGLQFLFEYFSETQRNKGNFPGRFSGRQFSNSRSEMNVSTLELGDSALYLCASSPRQRNTEAFFGQGTRLTVV.

Note on this clone: The sample contains more than one DNA sequence encoding this CDR3. J is TRBJ2-7 and V is TRBV27; unclear D gene. Germline V gene lookup returns CDR1 MNHEY and CDR2 SMNVEV (reference sequence). The CDR3 length is 13 residues. V lost 2 bases and J lost 2, with 7 bases in between. In DNA form, the CDR3 reads TGTGCCAGCAGTTTACTGGGTACCTACGAGCAGTACTTC. Protein: CASSLLGTYEQYF.

CDR3 nucleotide sequence: TGTGCCAGCAGCCCGGGGGGGACAGGGATTGAGCAGTTCTTC. This gives the protein CASSPGGTGIEQFF. The genes are TRBV9 and TRBJ2-1, with D perhaps matching TRBD1 (9 bases). V lost 4 bases and J lost 9, with 17 bases in between. Germline CDR1 is SGDLS and CDR2 is YYNGEE. This CDR3 is 14 amino acids long. Combining the CDR3 with reference TRBV9 and TRBJ2-1 gives the whole variable domain DSGVTQTPKHLITATGQRVTLRCSPRSGDLSVYWYQQSLDQGLQFLIQYYNGEERAKGNILERFSAQQFPDLHSELNLSSLELGDSALYFCASSPGGTGIEQFFGPGTRLTVL.

Concerning this clone: The sample carries other DNA sequences with the same CDR3. The chain carries TRBV9 and TRBJ2-2, with no clear D. V lost 0 bases, J lost 6 bases, and 6 bases lay in between. Germline V CDR1 and CDR2: SGDLS, YYNGEE. The CDR3 extends over 13 amino acids. The CDR3 bases are TGTGCCAGCAGCGTAGTAACCGCCGGGGAGCTGTTTTTT. Translating it yields CASSVVTAGELFF.

V gene TRBV27 combines with J gene TRBJ2-7; maybe TRBD2 (5 bases). The CDR3 consists of 16 residues. Germline V gene sequence: CDR1 MNHEY, CDR2 SMNVEV (reference sequence). Trimming shortened V by 0 bases and J by 4 bases, and 16 bases separated the two germline ends. The CDR3 sequence is CASSLSSGYSYYEQYF. CDR3 DNA sequence: TGTGCCAGCAGTTTATCGTCGGGGTACAGTTATTACGAGCAGTACTTC.